The 12 T cell receptor beta chains given below trace back to one sample, sequenced in a study of blood T cell repertoires in COVID-19. Profiling relied on immunoSEQ multiplex PCR, and the TCRdb table lists in-frame clones only, not all of them. The sample contains just under 80,000 clones, about 80% of which appear only once. Material: peripheral blood. The receptors stem from a human donor in a cohort sampled during active COVID-19.

The J gene is TRBJ1-1, the V gene TRBV7-6; TRBD1 matches 8 bases. With V trimmed by 5 bases and J by 0 bases, 8 bases remained unmatched. CDR1 is SGHVS, CDR2 FNYEAQ, per germline. The CDR3 covers 16 residues. For the CDR3, the DNA is TGTGCCAGCAGCGAGAACAGGGGGGGGGTGAACACTGAAGCTTTCTTT. Protein: CASSENRGGVNTEAFF.

The chain couples TRBV4-2 to TRBJ1-6, with TRBD1 as a possible D gene (6 bases). CDR1 is LGHNA, CDR2 YNFKEQ, per germline. With 0 bases removed from V and 6 bases from J, the gap between germline ends came to 9 bases. CDR3 length equals 15 residues. For the CDR3, the DNA is TGTGCCAGCAGCCAAGAAAGGGGGACTAATTCACCCCTCCACTTT. Translated: CASSQERGTNSPLHF.

This chain connects TRBV19 to TRBJ1-5, with D possibly TRBD1 on 5 matching bases. The CDR3 has 17 amino acids. Looked up from germline, CDR1 is LNHDA and CDR2 is SQIVND (reference sequence). V lost 3 bases and J 9 bases, leaving 24 bases between the germline ends. This chain's CDR3 is CASSIERGGSPGRPQHF. The DNA of the CDR3 is TGTGCCAGTAGTATCGAGAGGGGAGGTAGTCCGGGTCGGCCCCAGCATTTT.

The CDR3 reads CASSKVTGVDSPLHF. CDR3 DNA sequence: TGTGCCAGCAGCAAAGTGACAGGGGTTGATTCACCCCTCCACTTT. V is TRBV21-1 and J is TRBJ1-6; TRBD1 is the table's D call, not checked against the DNA. TRBV21-1 is described as a pseudogene. This CDR3 has 15 residues.

This sequence joins TRBV9 and TRBJ2-7, with 8 bases identical to TRBD2. From germline, CDR1 is SGDLS and CDR2 YYNGEE. With V trimmed by 3 bases and J by 2 bases, 13 bases remained unmatched. The CDR3 totals 17 residues. CDR3 protein: CASSEAPGTSGAYEQYF. CDR3 sequence (DNA): TGTGCCAGCAGCGAGGCCCCCGGGACTAGTGGCGCCTACGAGCAGTACTTC.

The J gene is TRBJ2-7, the V gene TRBV7-9, with D maybe TRBD1 (6 bases). Germline CDR1 SEHNR, CDR2 FQNEAQ (reference sequence). V gave up 5 bases and J gave up 4 bases, with 21 bases separating them. The length of the CDR3 is 16 residues. CDR3 protein: CASSPFIDRIGYEQYF. CDR3 bases: TGTGCCAGCAGCCCCTTTATAGACAGGATTGGTTACGAGCAGTACTTC.

The rearrangement joins TRBV19 to TRBJ1-6, with a possible D match to TRBD1 (5 bases). CDR1 is LNHDA, CDR2 SQIVND, per germline (reference sequence). The length of the CDR3 is 17 residues. Trimming stripped 3 bases from V and 2 bases from J, with 14 bases between. This chain's CDR3 is CASSIGGGIAYNSPLHF. The CDR3 bases are TGTGCCAGTAGTATTGGCGGGGGAATTGCCTATAATTCACCCCTCCACTTT.

The V call is TRBV10-3, the J call TRBJ1-6, with D unresolved. The germline gives CDR1 ENHRY, CDR2 SYGVKD. The CDR3 has 13 residues. V was trimmed by 3 bases and J by 5 bases, leaving 5 bases between them. CDR3 nucleotides: TGTGCCATCAGTGACAGTGATAATTCACCCCTCCACTTT. It encodes CAISDSDNSPLHF.

V and J are TRBV2 and TRBJ1-5; D gene uncertain. In germline, CDR1 is SNHLY, CDR2 FYNNEI. The CDR3 consists of 15 residues. V was trimmed by 1 base and J by 3 bases, leaving 10 bases between them. CDR3 nucleotides: TGTGCCAGCAGTGAAGGGCGACGGGACAATCAGCCCCAGCATTTT. It yields the protein CASSEGRRDNQPQHF.

This clone was detected only once. This chain joins TRBV28 and TRBJ1-3; TRBD1 aligns across 9 bases. The CDR3 consists of 16 residues. Unmatched junction bases numbered 9, after V lost 5 bases and J lost 4 bases. Germline CDR1 and CDR2: MDHEN and SYDVKM. The CDR3: CASSVTGTGMGNTIYF. The DNA of the CDR3 is TGTGCCAGCAGTGTTACCGGGACAGGGATGGGAAACACCATATATTTT.

V usage is TRBV6-1 and J usage is TRBJ2-4, with D unresolved. The germline CDR1 and CDR2 sequences are MNHNS and SASEGT. Trimming removed 3 bases at V and 7 bases at J, with 16 bases between. The CDR3 runs to 15 residues. CDR3 protein: CASSEERSTINIQYF. CDR3 DNA: TGTGCCAGCAGTGAGGAGAGGTCCACCATCAACATTCAGTACTTC.

This clone appeared a few times. The gene calls are TRBV5-1 and TRBJ2-7; D call uncertain. Trimming took off 4 bases at V and 0 bases at J, with 14 bases between the two ends. This CDR3 comprises 15 residues. In germline, CDR1 is SGHRS, CDR2 YFSETQ. Here the CDR3 DNA reads TGCGCCAGCAGCCCCCGCGGCCATTCCTCCTACGAGCAGTACTTC. Translated, it gives CASSPRGHSSYEQYF. Using reference TRBV5-1 and TRBJ2-7 for the parts outside the CDR3, the full variable domain is KAGVTQTPRYLIKTRGQQVTLSCSPISGHRSVSWYQQTPGQGLQFLFEYFSETQRNKGNFPGRFSGRQFSNSRSEMNVSTLELGDSALYLCASSPRGHSSYEQYFGPGTRLTVT.